This TCR beta chain was retrieved from a study of blood T cell repertoires in COVID-19 (dated by TCRdb to about 2020). In the study overall: Samples covering the acute and convalescent phases of COVID-19 were provided by collaborators in the United States, Italy and Spain. The prospective study material was composed of cDNA or gDNA derived from T cells, B-cell-depleted T cells, or PBMCs. A freely available public database, intended as a resource for researchers studying the immune response to SARS-CoV-2, is where the repertoires were released. The samples were drawn from two sources: the first 160 participants of the ongoing ImmuneRACE study, and 1,200 or so subjects contributed by 6 global collaborators. Where HLA class I and class II types were available, the types were taken from metadata supplied by the sample provider, not from assay-based typing. Subjects who had been exposed to COVID-19, were actively infected with it, or had recovered from it provided the deeply sampled blood TCRbeta repertoires that made up the dataset. Nearly every sample came with metadata listing a de-identified subject ID, COVID-19 status, age in years and sex. Overall study results and their limits: How much clinical and demographic metadata was included differed by source and by participant, and the metadata was provided uncurated.

V and J lose 8 bases and 0 bases, and a span of 5 bases separates them. The CDR3 covers 13 residues, taking in both the cysteine and the phenylalanine. Here the CDR3 DNA is all that survives: 39 bases in frame from base 1. CDR1 is given as LNHDA and CDR2 as SQIVND, both from the germline V gene (reference sequence). As regards this clone: Its antigen is still unknown. Base-call qualities are not available, and no considerably larger clone is one nucleotide away.

TCRbeta CDR3 regions were amplified from genomic DNA using the immunoSEQ Assay, a bias-controlled multiplex PCR. In the original analysis: Within the assay, amplification of reference gene primers was used to estimate how many nucleated cells each sample contained. To quantify the absolute abundance of each unique TCRbeta CDR3 rearrangement, sequence reads were collapsed and filtered. For each sample, productive Simpson clonality was calculated as the square root of Simpson's diversity index over productive rearrangements. The immuneACCESS repertoire file appears here via TCRdb, limited to in-frame rearrangements. These files lack a portion of the clones; in checked studies, under half of the deficit traces to unresolved V genes, and the cause of the others is not known. From that table come the V and J calls and clone size; the DNA was used to work out D and trimming. For this sample the table gives a few hundred thousand clones, of which around four fifths were detected only once. 5% to 6% of the sample is in the top ten clones.

Participants in the prospective study were enrolled through a virtual design, were aged 18 to 89 years, and lived in about 25 United States geographic areas. In the prospective study, participants were assigned to cohorts based on the clinical history participants reported in a screening survey and a study questionnaire. For ImmuneRACE Cohort 3, a participant was defined as recovered based on two consecutive negative NP/OP PCR tests, clearance by a healthcare professional, or resolution of symptoms. In the prospective study, mobile phlebotomists collected whole blood, serum and a nasopharyngeal or oropharyngeal swab from each participant. Participants in the prospective study had the option to provide additional blood draws and questionnaires over a 2-month period. Before DNA extraction, blood samples from the prospective study were shipped at room temperature or frozen.

The sequenced sample consisted of PBMCs or T cells enriched from blood (not recorded which). The sequence is built from TRBV19 and TRBJ1-6, with no confidently assigned D gene. The clonotype comes from a woman aged 50 to 60 who had recovered from COVID-19. The nucleotide sequence reads TGTGCCAGTCAGATCTCCTATAATTCACCCCTCCACTTT. It is translated as CASQISYNSPLHF. Beyond the CDR3, the reference TRBV19 and TRBJ1-6 genes provide the residues; the full variable domain reads: DGGITQSPKYLFRKEGQNVTLSCEQNLNHDAMYWYRQDPGQGLRLIYYSQIVNDFQKGDIAEGYSVSREKKESFPLTVTSAQKNPTAFYLCASQISYNSPLHFGNGTRLTVT.